What follows are 23 T cell receptor beta chains derived from one specimen sequenced in a study of blood T cells in healthy people across ages. Together with a sample-barcoded 5' primer, a J-beta primer mix was included in a second PCR lasting about 6 to 11 cycles. From the 5' RACE reads, TCRdb called clonotypes with MiXCR, one entry per CDR3 protein. The repertoire holds about 620,000 distinct CDR3 sequences, over 40% seen once, with 13% in the top ten. The sequenced sample consisted of blood. Source of these receptors: a woman of 80 years or more in good health.

This clonotype has just one count. The genes are TRBV28 and TRBJ2-5, with 10 bases lining up with TRBD2. Judging by the DNA end, TRBJ2-7 fits better; the J call may be wrong. The CDR3 sequence is 15 residues long. Germline V lookup: CDR1 MDHEN, CDR2 SYDVKM. CDR3 sequence: CASSSQAGGYAEQYF. The CDR3 region has the DNA TGTGCCAGCAGTTCCCAAGCGGGAGGGTACGCCGAGCAGTACTTC.

The genes are TRBV2 and TRBJ2-6; TRBD1 is a possible D gene (6 bases). The CDR3 is 14 residues long. V was trimmed by 8 bases and J by 0 bases, leaving 8 bases between them. The germline CDR1 and CDR2 sequences are SNHLY and FYNNEI. In DNA form, the CDR3 reads TGTGCCAGCGGGACACGCTCTGGGGCCAACGTCCTGACTTTC. This translates into CASGTRSGANVLTF.

This clonotype was detected ten times or more. This rearrangement joins TRBV5-6 to TRBJ2-3, with 11 bases aligning to TRBD2. This CDR3 has 19 residues. Germline assignment: CDR1 SGHDT and CDR2 YYEEEE. The V gene end was trimmed by 4 bases and the J gene end by 2 bases; junction bases not matched to a gene: 15. DNA for the CDR3: TGTGCCAGCAGCGCTAGACGACTAGCGGGATGGGGGCACACAGATACGCAGTATTTT. The encoded protein is CASSARRLAGWGHTDTQYF.

This chain connects TRBV20-1 to TRBJ2-5; D possibly matches TRBD1 or TRBD2 (6 bases each). Matching the DNA end better, TRBJ2-7 makes the J call doubtful. The V gene's germline CDR1 is DFQATT and CDR2 SNEGSKA (reference sequence). CDR3 length: 19 amino acids. CDR3 nucleotide sequence: TGCAGTGCCGGAGGGGTGTTAACCGGAGACAGGCGCTCCACCTACGAGCAGTACTTC. Residues: CSAGGVLTGDRRSTYEQYF.

V is TRBV12-3 or TRBV12-4 and J is TRBJ1-1; tentative D call: TRBD1 (6 bases). The V gene lost 3 bases and the J gene lost 1 base, with 15 bases spanning the gap. This CDR3 has 16 amino acids. CDR3 sequence (DNA): TGTGCCAGCAGTTTCGGGGGGGCCCGGGGGAACACTGAAGCTTTCTTT. It yields the protein CASSFGGARGNTEAFF.

The chain employs TRBV25-1 and TRBJ1-1; D is possibly TRBD1 (5 bases). The V end lost 0 bases, the J end lost 10 bases, and 15 bases lay between the germline ends. Germline CDR1 and CDR2: MGHDK and SYGVNS. CDR3 length equals 14 residues. The CDR3 spells CASSEYAGTAAAFF. The DNA of the CDR3 is TGTGCCAGCAGTGAATACGCGGGGACCGCGGCAGCTTTCTTT.

With respect to this clonotype: One base away lies a much larger clone, so this may be a sequencing read error. The chain uses TRBV9 and TRBJ2-7; D is tentatively TRBD1 or TRBD2 (6 bases each). V was cut by 1 base and J by 5 bases, with 7 bases left in between. This CDR3 contains 12 residues. Germline CDR1 SGDLS, CDR2 YYNGEE. CDR3 sequence reads: CASSVRGDEQYF. The CDR3 nucleotides are TGTGCCAGCAGCGTAAGGGGGGACGAGCAGTACTTC.

This clonotype was seen only a few times. The V call is TRBV29-1, the J call TRBJ2-7; 14 bases match TRBD2. The V gene end was trimmed by 5 bases and the J gene end by 1 base; junction bases not matched to a gene: 10. There are 17 residues in the CDR3. Germline V gives CDR1 SQVTM, CDR2 ANQGSEA. The CDR3 sequence: CSVLGLAGDRGSYEQYF. The CDR3 nucleotides read TGCAGCGTTCTGGGACTAGCGGGAGATAGGGGATCCTACGAGCAGTACTTC.

This clonotype has a count of ten or more. This chain uses TRBV27 with TRBJ2-1; a weak D match, TRBD2 (5 bases). Germline lookup yields CDR1 MNHEY and CDR2 SMNVEV (reference sequence). This CDR3 region has 17 residues. V lost 5 bases to trimming and J lost 5 bases, with 22 bases between them. The CDR3 DNA reads TGTGCCAGCAGTAGATTTAGCGCGCCGATATTGAACAATGAGCAGTTCTTC. As protein: CASSRFSAPILNNEQFF.

This clonotype occurred many times. This chain uses TRBV12-3 or TRBV12-4 with TRBJ2-1, with TRBD1 identical over 7 bases. This CDR3 comprises 13 residues. V lost 6 bases to trimming and J lost 7 bases; unmatched junction nucleotides: 6. In nucleotides, the CDR3 is TGTGCCAGCAGCCTACAGGGGAAGAATGAGCAGTTCTTC. This gives the protein CASSLQGKNEQFF.

This clonotype was observed at least ten times. The chain has TRBV20-1 and TRBJ1-2; D remains unclear. The germline V gene encodes CDR1 DFQATT and CDR2 SNEGSKA (reference sequence). The CDR3 covers 13 residues. Trimming stripped 0 bases from V and 4 bases from J, with 9 bases between. The CDR3 loop reads CSARDRRLYGYTF. The CDR3 nucleotides read TGCAGTGCTAGAGATCGGAGGCTCTATGGCTACACCTTC.

The CDR3 nucleotides read TGTGCCAGCAGAACAAACGACAGGGATAATTCACCCCTCCACTTT. Its translation: CASRTNDRDNSPLHF. V gene TRBV3-1 combines with J gene TRBJ1-6, with 7 bases that match TRBD1. Germline values: CDR1 LGHDT, CDR2 YNNKEL (reference sequence). This CDR3 has 15 amino acids. V trimming: 6 bases; J trimming: 5 bases; junction bases outside the gene matches: 7.

This clonotype was seen at least ten times. The chain links TRBV20-1 to TRBJ1-2; D call uncertain. V lost 7 bases and J 0 bases, leaving 9 bases between the germline ends. Germline CDR1 is DFQATT and CDR2 is SNEGSKA (reference sequence). The CDR3 extends over 12 amino acids. The CDR3 nucleotides read TGCAGTGGGGCACAGTCTAACTATGGCTACACCTTC. Residues: CSGAQSNYGYTF.

This clonotype appeared many times. This rearrangement joins TRBV7-8 to TRBJ2-1; D may be TRBD1 (6 bases). The CDR3 totals 14 residues. Germline CDR1 SGHVS, CDR2 FQNEAQ. V lost 5 bases, J lost 8 bases, and 16 bases lay in between. The CDR3 coding sequence is TGTGCCAGCAGCCCGACCACAGGGTACGATGAGCAGTTCTTC. As protein: CASSPTTGYDEQFF. Supplemented by reference TRBV7-8 and TRBJ2-1, the full variable domain reads GAGVSQSPRYKVAKRGQDVALRCDPISGHVSLFWYQQALGQGPEFLTYFQNEAQLDKSGLPSDRFFAERPEGSVSTLKIQRTQQEDSAVYLCASSPTTGYDEQFFGPGTRLTVL.

This clonotype was picked up a small number of times. CDR3 protein: CASSLLGDRVTDTQYF. The CDR3 coding sequence is TGTGCCAGCAGTTTATTGGGGGACAGGGTTACAGATACGCAGTATTTT. This chain uses TRBV27 with TRBJ2-3; 9 bases are a match to TRBD1. CDR3 length equals 16 residues. Losses at the gene ends were 1 base for V and 3 bases for J; bases not matched to a gene: 5. From germline, CDR1 is MNHEY and CDR2 SMNVEV (reference sequence).

This clonotype was seen ten or more times. The V call is TRBV29-1, the J call TRBJ2-3, with a possible D match to TRBD2 (6 bases). The CDR3 is 13 residues long. Trimming shortened V by 7 bases and J by 0 bases, and 11 bases separated the two germline ends. Germline V lookup: CDR1 SQVTM, CDR2 ANQGSEA. CDR3 nucleotide sequence: TGCAGCGGGGACTCCAGGAGCACAGATACGCAGTATTTT. This sequence encodes CSGDSRSTDTQYF.

On this clonotype: A much larger clone lies a single base off, so this may be a read error. This rearrangement joins TRBV14 to TRBJ2-5, with D uncertain. V gave up 1 base and J gave up 11 bases, with 8 bases separating them. The germline V gene has CDR1 SGHDN and CDR2 FVKESK. This CDR3 contains 11 residues. The chain's CDR3 is CASSQADPQYF. The CDR3 nucleotides read TGTGCCAGCAGCCAAGCGGACCCGCAGTACTTC.

The gene calls are TRBV27 and TRBJ1-2; perhaps TRBD1 as D (5 bases). The V end was cut by 0 bases, the J end by 5 bases, with 19 bases between. Germline CDR1 reads MNHEY; CDR2 reads SMNVEV (reference sequence). There are 17 residues in the CDR3. CDR3 loop: CASSLSLGETGPYGYTF. The DNA for the CDR3 is TGTGCCAGCAGTTTATCGCTAGGCGAAACAGGCCCGTATGGCTACACCTTC.

The V gene is TRBV14, the J gene TRBJ2-1; 10 nucleotides match TRBD1. Unmatched junction bases numbered 5, after V lost 3 bases and J lost 6 bases. CDR1 and CDR2 (germline): SGHDN, FVKESK. The CDR3 has 15 amino acids. The CDR3 here is CASSQGQGLFNEQFF. The CDR3 DNA is TGTGCCAGCAGCCAGGGACAGGGGCTCTTCAATGAGCAGTTCTTC.

A remark on this clonotype: The junction shows a germline mismatch at one end, possibly a read error. The CDR3 DNA sequence: TGCGCCAGCAGTTTGGGACAGGGCGCTAATCAGCCCCAGCATTTT. Translating it yields CASSLGQGANQPQHF. The chain employs TRBV5-1 and TRBJ1-5, with 9 bases aligning to TRBD1. The CDR3 has 15 amino acids. Germline values: CDR1 SGHRS, CDR2 YFSETQ.

This clonotype has ten or more counts. The chain combines TRBV7-9 with TRBJ2-3, with TRBD2 matching 7 bases. Germline CDR1 is SEHNR and CDR2 is FQNEAQ (reference sequence). The CDR3 consists of 17 residues. V shed 6 bases, J shed 3 bases, and the junction held 15 bases outside the gene matches. The CDR3 spells CASSHLSGRVLTDTQYF. Written as DNA, the CDR3 is TGTGCCAGCAGTCACCTTTCAGGGAGGGTCCTGACAGATACGCAGTATTTT.

Regarding this clonotype: A much larger clone lies a single base off, so this may be a read error. The chain joins TRBV20-1 to TRBJ2-5; tentatively, D is TRBD1 or TRBD2 (5 bases each). V lost 0 bases, J lost 11 bases, and 19 bases lay in between. The CDR3 covers 14 residues. Germline V gene sequence: CDR1 DFQATT, CDR2 SNEGSKA (reference sequence). The CDR3 nucleotides read TGCAGTGCTAGAGATAGGGGCGGGTACAATGAGCAGTACTTC. This gives the protein CSARDRGGYNEQYF.

As to this clonotype: It may be a read error: a sequence one base away is much more abundant. The CDR3 coding sequence is TGCGCCAGCAGAGATTCGGACTACCGTAACACAGATACGCAGTATTTT. Amino acid sequence: CASRDSDYRNTDTQYF. This sequence joins TRBV5-1 and TRBJ2-3, with D maybe TRBD2 (6 bases). CDR3 size: 16 residues. V was trimmed by 5 bases and J by 2 bases, leaving 18 bases between them. CDR1 is SGHRS and CDR2 is YFSETQ in the germline V gene.